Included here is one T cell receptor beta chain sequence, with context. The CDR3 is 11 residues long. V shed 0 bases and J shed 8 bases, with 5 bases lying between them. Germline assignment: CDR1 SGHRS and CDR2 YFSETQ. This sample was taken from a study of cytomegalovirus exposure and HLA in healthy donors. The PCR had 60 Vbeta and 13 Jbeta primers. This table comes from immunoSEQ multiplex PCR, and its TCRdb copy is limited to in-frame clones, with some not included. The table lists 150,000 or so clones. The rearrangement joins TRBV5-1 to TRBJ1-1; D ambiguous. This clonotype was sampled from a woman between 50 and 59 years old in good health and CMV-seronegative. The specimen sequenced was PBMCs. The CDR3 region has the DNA TGCGCCAGCAGCTTGGGACAAGAAGCTTTCTTT. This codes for CASSLGQEAFF.